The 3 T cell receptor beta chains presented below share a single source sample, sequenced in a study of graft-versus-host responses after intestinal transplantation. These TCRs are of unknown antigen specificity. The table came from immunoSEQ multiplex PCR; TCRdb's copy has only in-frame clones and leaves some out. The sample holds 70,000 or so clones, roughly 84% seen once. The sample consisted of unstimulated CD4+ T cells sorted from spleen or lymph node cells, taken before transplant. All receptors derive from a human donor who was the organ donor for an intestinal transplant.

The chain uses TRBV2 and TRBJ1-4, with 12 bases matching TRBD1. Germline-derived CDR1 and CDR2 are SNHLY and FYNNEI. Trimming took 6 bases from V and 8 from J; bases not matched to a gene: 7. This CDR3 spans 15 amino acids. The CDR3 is CASSQGTGGAEKLFF. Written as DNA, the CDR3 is TGTGCCAGCAGCCAGGGGACAGGGGGCGCGGAAAAACTGTTTTTT.

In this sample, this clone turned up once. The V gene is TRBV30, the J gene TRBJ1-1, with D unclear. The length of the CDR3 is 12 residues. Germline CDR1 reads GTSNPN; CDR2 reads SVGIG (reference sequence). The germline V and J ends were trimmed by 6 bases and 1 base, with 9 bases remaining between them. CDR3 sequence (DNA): TGTGCCTGCAGTCCCTCGAACACTGAAGCTTTCTTT. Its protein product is CACSPSNTEAFF.

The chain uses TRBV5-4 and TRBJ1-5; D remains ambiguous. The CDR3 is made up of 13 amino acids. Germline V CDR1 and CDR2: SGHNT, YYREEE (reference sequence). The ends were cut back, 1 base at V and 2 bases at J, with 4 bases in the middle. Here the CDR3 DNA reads TGTGCCAGCAGCTTGCAGGGCAATCAGCCCCAGCATTTT. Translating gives CASSLQGNQPQHF.